Sequencing of this TCR beta chain was carried out in a study of T cells in Graves' hyperthyroidism and ophthalmopathy. At the level of the study: Prior to any treatment, at the point of initial diagnosis, peripheral blood was collected.

The study, taken as a whole, reports: Blood shared most expanded thyroid clonotypes above 0.001.

This clonotype was seen repeatedly, ten times or more. Antigen: not known. TCR beta CDR3 sequences were amplified from RNA transcripts. Carried out on the TCR CDR3, a first-round RT-PCR used the HTBI primer set. TCRdb ran MiXCR on the multiplex PCR reads and lists one entry per CDR3 protein. Seen here are more than 600,000 distinct CDR3 sequences, over 15% observed once, and the top ten hold approximately 8%. The clonotype originates from a young man with Graves' hyperthyroidism. Input material: blood.

CDR3: CATRMSGINNQPQHF. CDR3 in DNA: TGTGCCACCAGGATGTCGGGTATCAACAATCAGCCCCAGCATTTT. The J gene is TRBJ1-5, the V gene TRBV12-3 or TRBV12-4; unclear D gene. V was cut by 10 bases and J by 3 bases, with 19 bases left in between. The CDR3 sequence is 15 residues long.